This T cell receptor beta chain appears in the sequencing data of a study of shared clonotypes between healthy human individuals. Study-level information: In total, the donors were a couple of women and a few men aged 18 to 49. Findings and limits, study-wide: Naive subsets typically showed greater estimated richness than memory subsets. Generation probabilities were higher for clonotypes shared across all four sorted-subset donors than for unshared ones.

Terminally differentiated effector memory CD45RA+ cells were excluded by CCR7 positive selection of CD45RO-negative cells. Note on this clone: Its antigen is undetermined.

Sequenced by immunoSEQ multiplex PCR; TCRdb stores in-frame clones only, minus some. The table lists approximately 600,000 clones, approximately 95% of them singletons. Sample: naive CD8+ T cells sorted from blood. This TCR was sampled from a woman in her thirties in good health.

The DNA for the CDR3 is TGTGCCAGCAGTTATCCCAAGGGGGACAGGGGACCGATGAACACTGAAGCTTTCTTT. This codes for CASSYPKGDRGPMNTEAFF. This rearrangement joins TRBV2 to TRBJ1-1; 10 bases agree with TRBD1. This CDR3 spans 19 amino acids. V was pared by 5 bases and J by 0 bases, with 15 bases of the junction left unmatched. Germline-derived CDR1 and CDR2 are SNHLY and FYNNEI.